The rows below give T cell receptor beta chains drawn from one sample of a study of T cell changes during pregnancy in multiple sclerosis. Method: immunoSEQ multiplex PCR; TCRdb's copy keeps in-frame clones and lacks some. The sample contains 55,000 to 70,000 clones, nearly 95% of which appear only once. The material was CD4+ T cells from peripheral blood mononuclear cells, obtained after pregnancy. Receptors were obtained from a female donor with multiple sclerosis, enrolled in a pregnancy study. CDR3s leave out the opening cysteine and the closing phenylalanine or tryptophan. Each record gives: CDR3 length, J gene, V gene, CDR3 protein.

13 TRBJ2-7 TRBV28 ASSSARLADYEQY
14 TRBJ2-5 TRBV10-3 AISDTPGTSGETQY
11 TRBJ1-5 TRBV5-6 ASSPQGNQPQH
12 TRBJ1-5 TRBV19 ASSTTYKNQPQH
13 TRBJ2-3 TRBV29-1 SFTDASGRENTQY
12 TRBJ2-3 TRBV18 ASSPLAGRDTQY
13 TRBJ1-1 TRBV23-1 ASSLKMGQGMSAF
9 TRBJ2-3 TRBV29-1 SVESADTQY
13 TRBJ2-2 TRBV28 ASSRTGAKTGELF
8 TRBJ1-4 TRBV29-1 SVANEKLF
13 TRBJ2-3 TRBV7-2 ASSLIGGSTDTQY
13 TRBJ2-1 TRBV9 ASSVETRSFNEQF
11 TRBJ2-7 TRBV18 ASSPRGDGEQY
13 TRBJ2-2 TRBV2 ASSVLTGGGGELF
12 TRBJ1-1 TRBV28 ASSLRQINTEAF
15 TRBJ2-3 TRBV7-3 ASSKRGLAGTTDTQY
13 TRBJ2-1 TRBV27 ASSPERLPYNEQF
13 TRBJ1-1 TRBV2 ASSEARGRNTEAF